A single sample gave rise to the 15 T cell receptor beta chains below, sequenced in a study of blood T cell repertoires in COVID-19. TCRdb's table, derived via immunoSEQ multiplex PCR, lists solely in-frame clones and lacks some. The table lists about 270,000 clones, about nine tenths of them singletons. Material: PBMCs or T cells enriched from blood (not recorded which). Source of these receptors: a woman between 35 and 50 years old with acute COVID-19.

This rearrangement joins TRBV2 to TRBJ2-7; 7 bases match TRBD1. The V gene end was trimmed by 7 bases and the J gene end by 7 bases; junction bases not matched to a gene: 10. This CDR3 spans 13 amino acids. Germline lookup yields CDR1 SNHLY and CDR2 FYNNEI. The CDR3 spells CASKVEGASEQYF. The CDR3, as DNA: TGTGCCAGCAAGGTCGAGGGGGCCTCTGAGCAGTACTTC.

The chain is built from TRBV7-2 and TRBJ1-2, with D tentatively TRBD1 (6 bases). V dropped 3 bases and J dropped 0 bases, with 11 bases sitting between them. Germline V gives CDR1 SGHTA, CDR2 FQGNSA. The CDR3 has 15 amino acids. The CDR3 here is CASSLDSGANYGYTF. Written as DNA, the CDR3 is TGTGCCAGCAGCTTGGACTCAGGGGCTAACTATGGCTACACCTTC.

The V gene is TRBV14, the J gene TRBJ1-2; no definite D call. Trimming left V 0 bases short and J 8 bases short, with 13 bases between. The CDR3 consists of 14 residues. CDR1 and CDR2 from the germline V gene are SGHDN and FVKESK. CDR3 residues: CASSQDLAVRGYTF. DNA of the CDR3: TGTGCCAGCAGCCAAGATTTGGCAGTGAGGGGCTACACCTTC.

CDR3 nucleotide sequence: TGTGCCAGCAGCCACCAATGGACAGGGGGCGGGGAGACCCAGTACTTC. Translated, it gives CASSHQWTGGGETQYF. The chain uses TRBV4-2 and TRBJ2-5, with 11 positions matching TRBD1. Germline loops: CDR1 LGHNA, CDR2 YNFKEQ. This CDR3 is 16 amino acids long. With 3 bases clipped from V and 5 bases from J, the junction kept 8 bases outside the gene matches.

The chain carries TRBV2 and TRBJ2-5; 14 nucleotides agree with TRBD2. The CDR3 is 17 amino acids. Losses at the gene ends were 5 bases for V and 2 bases for J; bases not matched to a gene: 7. Germline loops: CDR1 SNHLY, CDR2 FYNNEI. The CDR3 nucleotides read TGTGCCAGCAGTTGGACTAGCGGGGGGCCGGGACAAGAGACCCAGTACTTC. Protein: CASSWTSGGPGQETQYF.

The chain carries TRBV5-6 and TRBJ2-3, with 8 bases matching TRBD1. There are 15 residues in the CDR3. V lost 7 bases to trimming and J lost 1 base; unmatched junction nucleotides: 8. Germline CDR1 and CDR2: SGHDT and YYEEEE. Here the CDR3 reads CASRETGAGTDTQYF. The CDR3 DNA sequence: TGTGCCAGCCGCGAGACAGGGGCAGGCACAGATACGCAGTATTTT.

The chain joins TRBV2 to TRBJ2-2; TRBD2 matches at 10 bases. The CDR3 is made up of 16 amino acids. Germline lookup yields CDR1 SNHLY and CDR2 FYNNEI. V dropped 2 bases and J dropped 7; count of bases not matched to a gene: 7. The CDR3 sequence: CASSEFLAGVGGELFF. The DNA of the CDR3 is TGTGCCAGCAGTGAATTCCTAGCGGGGGTTGGCGGGGAGCTGTTTTTT.

The gene calls are TRBV2 and TRBJ1-5, with unresolved D. The germline V and J ends were trimmed by 2 bases and 4 bases, with 6 bases remaining between them. This CDR3 has 13 residues. CDR1 is SNHLY, CDR2 FYNNEI, per germline. In nucleotides, the CDR3 is TGTGCCAGCAGTGAACCTTTAAATCAGCCCCAGCATTTT. This codes for CASSEPLNQPQHF.

The sample holds one count of this clone. The chain uses TRBV18 and TRBJ2-2, with TRBD2 matching over 10 bases. CDR1 and CDR2 from the germline V gene are KGHSH and LQKENI. The V segment lost 3 bases and the J segment 5 bases; nucleotides outside the gene matches: 9. CDR3 length equals 17 residues. CDR3 in DNA: TGTGCCAGCTCACCCTTTTCAAGGACTAGCGGAACCGGGGAGCTGTTTTTT. Translation: CASSPFSRTSGTGELFF. Together with reference TRBV18 and TRBJ2-2, the CDR3 gives the full variable domain: NAGVMQNPRHLVRRRGQEARLRCSPMKGHSHVYWYRQLPEEGLKFMVYLQKENIIDESGMPKERFSAEFPKEGPSILRIQQVVRGDSAAYFCASSPFSRTSGTGELFFGEGSRLTVL.

The rearrangement links TRBV9 to TRBJ2-3, with 9 bases lining up with TRBD1. CDR1 and CDR2 (germline): SGDLS, YYNGEE. The junction had 4 bases not matched to a gene; V was cut back by 0 bases and J by 5 bases. The CDR3 has 15 residues. In DNA form, the CDR3 reads TGTGCCAGCAGCGTAGCACAGGGGGCGGTAGATACGCAGTATTTT. Translating gives CASSVAQGAVDTQYF. The variable domain in full, completed from reference TRBV9 and TRBJ2-3, reads DSGVTQTPKHLITATGQRVTLRCSPRSGDLSVYWYQQSLDQGLQFLIQYYNGEERAKGNILERFSAQQFPDLHSELNLSSLELGDSALYFCASSVAQGAVDTQYFGPGTRLTVL.

The chain recombines TRBV7-2 with TRBJ2-3; 8 nucleotides align to TRBD2. Germline V gene lookup returns CDR1 SGHTA and CDR2 FQGNSA. The CDR3 length is 16 residues. V trimming: 3 bases; J trimming: 5 bases; junction bases outside the gene matches: 10. The CDR3 region has the DNA TGTGCCAGCAGCTTTCGGGCCGGGGGGGCCTTAGATACGCAGTATTTT. Protein product: CASSFRAGGALDTQYF.

V is TRBV5-4 and J is TRBJ1-1; possible D gene TRBD1, 5 bases. Germline assignment: CDR1 SGHNT and CDR2 YYREEE (reference sequence). This CDR3 contains 13 residues. V lost 4 bases to trimming and J lost 11 bases, with 18 bases between them. In DNA form, the CDR3 reads TGTGCCAGCAGCCGGGGGGATAGCCCAAGTGCTTTCTTT. Translation gives CASSRGDSPSAFF.

The V gene is TRBV9, the J gene TRBJ2-1; 9 positions match TRBD2. This CDR3 region has 15 residues. Per the germline V gene, CDR1 is SGDLS and CDR2 is YYNGEE. V gave up 2 bases and J gave up 10 bases; unmatched junction bases: 10. The CDR3, as DNA: TGTGCCAGCAGCGTCGGAGGGCGGGAGGGCTCGGAGCAGTTCTTC. Translating it yields CASSVGGREGSEQFF.

This chain joins TRBV6-5 and TRBJ1-2; no clear D gene. Trimming removed 2 bases at V and 7 bases at J, with 20 bases between. The CDR3 is 16 amino acids. Germline CDR1 reads MNHEY; CDR2 reads SVGAGI. The CDR3 protein is CASSYRSGNPLGGYTF. In nucleotides, the CDR3 is TGTGCCAGCAGTTACCGGTCAGGCAACCCGCTTGGTGGCTACACCTTC.

The chain is built from TRBV29-1 and TRBJ2-3; perhaps TRBD1 as D (5 bases). V lost 2 bases to trimming and J lost 1 base, with 10 bases between them. CDR3 length: 14 amino acids. CDR1 and CDR2 from the germline V gene are SQVTM and ANQGSEA. CDR3 DNA sequence: TGCAGCGTTGAAAGGGGCCAGGGCACAGATACGCAGTATTTT. Residues: CSVERGQGTDTQYF.